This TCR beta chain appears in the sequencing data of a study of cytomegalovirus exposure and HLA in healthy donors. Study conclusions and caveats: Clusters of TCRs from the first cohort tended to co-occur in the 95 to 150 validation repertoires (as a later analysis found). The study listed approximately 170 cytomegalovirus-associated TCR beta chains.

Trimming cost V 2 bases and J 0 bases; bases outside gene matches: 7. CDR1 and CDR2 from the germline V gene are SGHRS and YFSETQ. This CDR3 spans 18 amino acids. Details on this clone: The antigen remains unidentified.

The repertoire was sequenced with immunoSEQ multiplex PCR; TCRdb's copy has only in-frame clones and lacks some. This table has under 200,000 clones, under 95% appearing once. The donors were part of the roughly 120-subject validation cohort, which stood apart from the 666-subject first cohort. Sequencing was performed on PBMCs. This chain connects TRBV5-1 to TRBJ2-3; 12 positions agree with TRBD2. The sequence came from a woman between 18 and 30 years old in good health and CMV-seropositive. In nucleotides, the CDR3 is TGCGCCAGCAGCTTTACTAGCGGGAGGACTCCAAGCACAGATACGCAGTATTTT. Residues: CASSFTSGRTPSTDTQYF.